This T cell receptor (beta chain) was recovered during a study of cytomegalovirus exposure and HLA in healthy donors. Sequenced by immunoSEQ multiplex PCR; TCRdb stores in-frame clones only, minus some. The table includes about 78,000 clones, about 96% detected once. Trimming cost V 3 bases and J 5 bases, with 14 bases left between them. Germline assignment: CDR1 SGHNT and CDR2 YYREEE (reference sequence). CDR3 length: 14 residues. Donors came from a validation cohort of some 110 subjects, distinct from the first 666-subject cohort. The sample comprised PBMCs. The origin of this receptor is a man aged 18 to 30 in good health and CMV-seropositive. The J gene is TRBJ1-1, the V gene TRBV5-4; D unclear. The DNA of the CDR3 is TGTGCCAGCAGCTCAACACGGAGCGGGACTGAAGCTTTCTTT. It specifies CASSSTRSGTEAFF.